The 18 T cell receptor beta chains listed next were all sequenced from one sample in a study of shared clonotypes between healthy human individuals (dated by TCRdb to 2020 to 2022). The library relied on the immunoSEQ multiplex PCR assay. Here the immuneACCESS table is served through TCRdb, limited to in-frame sequences with V and J called. Missing clones are a known gap in these copies; in checked studies unresolved V genes cover under half, and the rest lacks a known reason. The sample table records about 680,000 clones; about three quarters of these occur just once. In total, the top ten clones hold roughly 1.9% of the sample. Sequencing was performed on memory CD4+ T cells sorted from blood. Read against the paper, the sample's cell subset or site label means: CD45RA-negative fraction. These receptors all come from a woman aged 25 to 39 in good health.

The V and J genes are TRBV9 and TRBJ2-7, with D possibly matching TRBD1 (5 bases). CDR3 length: 17 residues. V was cut by 0 bases and J by 5 bases, with 21 bases left in between. Looked up from germline, CDR1 is SGDLS and CDR2 is YYNGEE. The CDR3 nucleotides read TGTGCCAGCAGCGTAGGTCCACAGGACCCTGTGGGCGACGAGCAGTACTTC. It yields the protein CASSVGPQDPVGDEQYF.

This rearrangement joins TRBV7-9 to TRBJ2-1; D is unresolved. The CDR3 covers 12 residues. V was trimmed by 5 bases and J by 9 bases, leaving 11 bases between them. Germline loops: CDR1 SEHNR, CDR2 FQNEAQ (reference sequence). This CDR3 reads CASSIGRSEQFF. The DNA for the CDR3 is TGTGCCAGCAGCATCGGTCGGTCTGAGCAGTTCTTC.

V and J are TRBV4-2 and TRBJ1-1, with 9 nucleotides matching TRBD1. The CDR3 runs 17 residues. The germline gives CDR1 LGHNA, CDR2 YNFKEQ. Trimming took 1 base from V and 1 from J; bases not matched to a gene: 7. CDR3 sequence reads: CASSQGGDRDWNTEAFF. Here the CDR3 DNA reads TGTGCCAGCAGCCAAGGGGGGGACAGGGATTGGAACACTGAAGCTTTCTTT.

The chain is built from TRBV11-3 and TRBJ2-1, with D perhaps matching TRBD1 (5 bases). The CDR3 has 15 residues. Trimming pared 5 bases from V and 9 bases from J, leaving 20 bases between. Germline CDR1 SGHNT, CDR2 YENEEA. The CDR3 DNA reads TGTGCCAGCAGCCCAGACAGTCCCAAGGGGATTGAGCAGTTCTTC. It encodes CASSPDSPKGIEQFF.

This chain links TRBV28 with TRBJ2-7; D possibly corresponds to TRBD1 (5 bases). Germline V gene lookup returns CDR1 MDHEN and CDR2 SYDVKM. This CDR3 is 13 amino acids long. Trimming removed 3 bases at V and 0 bases at J, with 6 bases between. CDR3 bases: TGTGCCAGCAGTTTGGACACCTCCTACGAGCAGTACTTC. Translated, it gives CASSLDTSYEQYF.

Remarks on this clone: This CDR3 is also generated by other DNA sequences in the sample. The chain employs TRBV20-1 and TRBJ2-7; perhaps TRBD1 as D (5 bases). Germline CDR1 DFQATT, CDR2 SNEGSKA (reference sequence). The CDR3 spans 11 residues. Here the CDR3 reads CSAPDSYEQYF. For the CDR3, the DNA is TGCAGCGCCCCTGACAGCTACGAGCAGTACTTC.

The rearrangement links TRBV10-2 to TRBJ1-2; D is possibly TRBD1 (5 bases). This CDR3 region has 13 residues. With 4 bases removed from V and 8 bases from J, the gap between germline ends came to 14 bases. The germline gives CDR1 WSHSY, CDR2 SAAADI. CDR3 DNA: TGCGCCAGCAGTGTTGACAGCGGCGGAGGCTACACCTTC. Its protein is CASSVDSGGGYTF.

This clone has just a few counts. The genes are TRBV29-1 and TRBJ1-1, with a possible D match to TRBD1 (6 bases). The CDR3 has 14 amino acids. Germline values: CDR1 SQVTM, CDR2 ANQGSEA. Between the trimmed V and J ends, which lost 6 bases and 1 base, there was a span of 15 bases. CDR3 residues: CSVTGTLGNTEAFF. The CDR3 DNA sequence: TGCAGCGTAACCGGGACACTAGGGAACACTGAAGCTTTCTTT.

This clone was counted between two and nine times. This sequence joins TRBV7-9 and TRBJ2-3, with 9 bases lining up with TRBD2. Germline V gene sequence: CDR1 SEHNR, CDR2 FQNEAQ (reference sequence). The CDR3 is made up of 17 amino acids. Trimming removed 4 bases from V and 4 bases from J; junction bases left unmatched: 12. Written as DNA, the CDR3 is TGTGCCAGCAGCTCATTAGCGGGAGTAAGAGTCGCAGATACGCAGTATTTT. The encoded protein is CASSSLAGVRVADTQYF.

The chain is built from TRBV5-6 and TRBJ2-2; D remains ambiguous. CDR3 length equals 12 residues. V lost 6 bases, J lost 7 bases, and 10 bases lay in between. Germline CDR1 reads SGHDT; CDR2 reads YYEEEE. The CDR3 DNA reads TGTGCCAGCACCCGCTATCTCGGGGAGCTGTTTTTT. Protein sequence: CASTRYLGELFF.

The rearrangement uses TRBV5-4 and TRBJ2-7; possible D gene TRBD1, 6 bases. The length of the CDR3 is 14 residues. Per germline, CDR1 SGHNT and CDR2 YYREEE (reference sequence). V shed 6 bases and J shed 5 bases, with 18 bases lying between them. The CDR3 DNA reads as TGTGCCAGCAAGAAACAGGGTTATGTAAACGAGCAGTACTTC. Translating it yields CASKKQGYVNEQYF.

A remark on this clone: The sample contains more than one DNA sequence encoding this CDR3. The chain couples TRBV7-6 to TRBJ2-5; no firm D call. Germline CDR1 and CDR2: SGHVS and FNYEAQ. V was shortened by 1 base and J by 0 bases, with 3 bases between the two germline ends. The CDR3 sequence is 13 residues long. CDR3 loop: CASSLGNQETQYF. CDR3 bases: TGTGCCAGCAGCTTAGGGAACCAAGAGACCCAGTACTTC.

This sequence joins TRBV6-6 and TRBJ2-2; the D gene is possibly TRBD1 (5 bases). V dropped 0 bases and J dropped 4 bases, with 12 bases sitting between them. There are 16 residues in the CDR3. CDR1 MNHNY and CDR2 SVGAGI come from the germline V gene (reference sequence). Here the CDR3 DNA reads TGTGCCAGCAGTTACTCTTGGGGCGCCGGCACCGGGGAGCTGTTTTTT. Its protein product is CASSYSWGAGTGELFF.

This chain connects TRBV7-9 to TRBJ2-1; 9 positions match TRBD2. J gave up 6 bases and V 5 bases, and 11 bases lay outside the gene matches. From germline, CDR1 is SEHNR and CDR2 FQNEAQ (reference sequence). The CDR3 totals 16 residues. In DNA, the CDR3 is TGTGCCAGCAGCCCTTATAGCGGGAGTGGTCTCAATGAGCAGTTCTTC. As protein: CASSPYSGSGLNEQFF.

This chain connects TRBV30 to TRBJ2-3; 10 nucleotides agree with TRBD1. Germline CDR1 GTSNPN, CDR2 SVGIG (reference sequence). The CDR3 is 14 amino acids. The V segment lost 2 bases and the J segment 4 bases; nucleotides outside the gene matches: 3. CDR3 protein: CAWSSGTGADTQYF. CDR3 DNA: TGTGCCTGGAGTTCCGGGACAGGGGCAGATACGCAGTATTTT.

J is TRBJ1-5 and V is TRBV28; tentative D call: TRBD1 (5 bases). From germline, CDR1 is MDHEN and CDR2 SYDVKM. The V end lost 8 bases, the J end lost 6 bases, and 11 bases lay between the germline ends. The length of the CDR3 is 12 residues. CDR3 in amino acids: CASYLGGQPQHF. The CDR3 DNA reads TGTGCCAGCTATCTTGGGGGTCAGCCCCAGCATTTT.

The gene calls are TRBV15 and TRBJ2-1, with 7 positions matching TRBD1. Germline V gives CDR1 LNHNV, CDR2 YYDKDF (reference sequence). V was clipped by 5 bases and J by 2 bases; unmatched bases: 6. The CDR3 has 15 amino acids. CDR3 nucleotides: TGTGCCACCAGCGACCCCGGGACAGCCTACAATGAGCAGTTCTTC. Protein product: CATSDPGTAYNEQFF.

This clone turned up a few times. The chain has TRBV19 and TRBJ2-3; weak D call: TRBD2 (5 bases). Trimming removed 1 base from V and 2 bases from J, with 13 bases in between. The germline V gene has CDR1 LNHDA and CDR2 SQIVND (reference sequence). The CDR3 spans 16 residues. The CDR3 here is CASSIGGAEHTDTQYF. The CDR3 DNA follows: TGTGCCAGTAGTATAGGTGGAGCGGAGCACACAGATACGCAGTATTTT.